This T cell receptor (beta chain) is drawn from a study of T cells in Graves' hyperthyroidism and ophthalmopathy. Using RNA transcripts as the source, TCR beta CDR3 regions were amplified. The TCR CDR3 first-round RT-PCR relied on the HTBI primer set. TCRdb fed the multiplex PCR reads into MiXCR, producing one record per CDR3 protein. The sample lists around 440,000 distinct CDR3 sequences, approximately 14% occurring once. CDR1 and CDR2 from the germline V gene are SGHKS and YYEKEE (reference sequence). CDR3 size: 15 residues. Trimming cost V 1 base and J 4 bases, with 12 bases left between them. Extraction of PBMCs used 10 ml of fresh peripheral blood.

Specimen: blood. The gene calls are TRBV5-5 and TRBJ1-3; the D is unclear. The source of this sequence is a young woman with Graves' hyperthyroidism. CDR3 loop: CASSLLYTNGNTIYF. In nucleotides, the CDR3 is TGTGCCAGCAGCTTGCTCTACACTAACGGAAACACCATATATTTT.